The sequence of this T cell receptor (beta chain) was determined in a study of cytomegalovirus exposure and HLA in healthy donors. Whole-study context: A previous analysis identified fewer than 130 million unique TCR beta sequences derived from around 180 million T cells.

A multiplex PCR was run with 60 Vbeta primers and 13 Jbeta primers. The repertoire was sequenced with immunoSEQ multiplex PCR; TCRdb's copy has only in-frame clones and lacks some. The sample shows approximately 120,000 clones, about four fifths of them seen only once. This CDR3 contains 12 residues. The germline V gene encodes CDR1 SGHVS and CDR2 FNYEAQ. V gave up 1 base and J gave up 7 bases, with 8 bases separating them. This clone was detected only a few times. The rearrangement uses TRBV7-6 and TRBJ2-7, with D perhaps TRBD1 (6 bases). The receptor was isolated from a man aged 25-40 years in good health and CMV-seronegative. What was sequenced was PBMCs. The CDR3 sequence: CASSLDREEQYF. CDR3 sequence (DNA): TGTGCCAGCAGCTTAGACAGGGAAGAGCAGTACTTC.